This TCR beta chain emerged from a study of T-cell memory formation after mild COVID-19. Germline assignment: CDR1 MGHDK and CDR2 SYGVNS. This CDR3 contains 15 residues. The V gene lost 1 base and the J gene lost 4 bases, with 13 bases spanning the gap. TCRdb re-derived calls from the 5' RACE reads in MiXCR, one entry per CDR3 protein. The sample holds more than 15,000 distinct CDR3 sequences; roughly 25% are singletons and the top ten take about 60%. The receptor was isolated from a man between 18 and 35 years old who had mild COVID-19 (a few samples of this study predate the infection). Cell type and time point are not known. The rearrangement links TRBV25-1 to TRBJ2-5, with D perhaps TRBD2 (5 bases). The sample was PBMCs or a T cell subset sorted from them (not recorded which). The CDR3 DNA is TGTGCCAGCAGTGAATTGGCTAGCAATAGAGAGACCCAGTACTTC. Its protein is CASSELASNRETQYF.